This TCR beta chain came from a study of a mutant IDH1 vaccine in newly diagnosed glioma. In regard to this clone: The antigen is undetermined. This sample also contains other DNA sequences that code for the same CDR3.

Noted time point: week 11, during vaccination. The study gave 300 ug of mutant IDH1 20-mer peptide per vaccine dose, with topical imiquimod. The repertoire was sequenced with immunoSEQ multiplex PCR; TCRdb's copy has only in-frame clones and lacks some. The data hold around 57,000 clones, with around nine tenths observed a single time. Material: PBMCs, obtained from a glioma patient whose treatment included an IDH1 peptide vaccine. The sequence came from a man between 40 and 49 years old with glioma.

CDR3 sequence reads: CASSLGGGSGTDTQYF. CDR3 sequence (DNA): TGTGCCAGCAGCTTAGGCGGTGGTAGCGGCACAGATACGCAGTATTTT. This rearrangement joins TRBV11-3 to TRBJ2-3, with D perhaps matching TRBD2 (5 bases). The CDR3 contains 16 residues. V lost 1 base and J lost 1, with 12 bases in between. From germline, CDR1 is SGHNT and CDR2 YENEEA.